These T cell receptor beta chains were read from a single sample in a study of CD8 T cells in ankylosing spondylitis. TCRdb re-analysed the 5' RACE reads in MiXCR, keeping a single row per CDR3 protein. This table has hundreds of thousands of distinct CDR3 sequences, 12% appearing once. Sequencing was carried out using blood, either unsorted or a sorted T cell fraction (not recorded which). The receptors shown here come from a male donor with ankylosing spondylitis. Both conserved end residues are part of each CDR3. A D gene is named only where the DNA matches it firmly. The size field is filled for only some rows; it gives once, few, many or a size class.

J	D	V	size	CDR3	DNA
TRBJ2-5	.	TRBV28	.	CASSSPKGSETQYF	TGTGCCAGCAGTTCCCCAAAGGGATCAGAGACCCAGTACTTC
TRBJ2-7	TRBD2	TRBV28	.	CHGGFHGTYEQYF	TGTCACGGGGGGTTTCATGGGACCTACGAGCAGTACTTC
TRBJ2-7	.	TRBV5-6	.	CASSLEGGRRYEQYF	TGTGCCAGCAGCTTGGAAGGAGGGCGAAGGTACGAGCAGTACTTC
TRBJ1-1	.	TRBV12-3/TRBV12-4	many	CASRGQMNTEAFF	TGTGCCAGCAGAGGACAGATGAACACTGAAGCTTTCTTT
TRBJ1-5	.	TRBV20-1	many	CSARATDRANQPQHF	TGCAGTGCTAGAGCCACGGACAGAGCAAATCAGCCCCAGCATTTT
TRBJ1-4	.	TRBV5-8	once	CASSLERNGEKLFF	TGTGCCAGCAGCTTGGAGCGGAATGGTGAAAAACTGTTTTTT
TRBJ1-2	.	TRBV4-2	.	CASSQPGLPYGYTF	TGTGCCAGCAGCCAACCGGGTCTTCCTTATGGCTACACCTTC
TRBJ2-3	.	TRBV28	.	CASSYRDGTTDTQYF	TGTGCCAGCAGCTACCGGGACGGAACCACAGATACGCAGTATTTT
TRBJ1-4	TRBD1	TRBV4-2	few	CASSLKKTGTLEKLFF	TGTGCCAGCAGCCTGAAAAAGACAGGGACCCTGGAAAAACTGTTTTTT
TRBJ2-7	.	TRBV29-1	many	CSGTLEDEQYF	TGCAGCGGTACACTTGAGGACGAGCAGTACTTC
TRBJ2-5	.	TRBV4-2	many	CASSQDLTGTPPYF	TGTGCCAGCAGCCAAGATCTGACCGGGACTCCTCCGTACTTC
TRBJ2-1	.	TRBV18	.	CASSPGSGSYNEQFF	TGTGCCAGCTCACCAGGCAGTGGCTCCTACAATGAGCAGTTCTTC
TRBJ2-2	TRBD2	TRBV12-3/TRBV12-4	few	CASSSREVTGELFF	TGTGCCAGCAGTTCCCGGGAGGTCACCGGGGAGCTGTTTTTT
TRBJ2-2	TRBD2	TRBV7-2	few	CASSLAVGGANTGELFF	TGTGCCAGCAGCTTAGCGGTCGGGGGGGCGAACACCGGGGAGCTGTTTTTT
TRBJ2-4	TRBD2	TRBV20-1	.	CSARDLRELAKNIQYF	TGCAGTGCTAGAGACCTGCGGGAGTTAGCCAAAAACATTCAGTACTTC
TRBJ2-1	TRBD2	TRBV29-1	many	CSVGTSGRNEQFF	TGCAGCGTCGGGACTAGCGGGAGAAATGAGCAGTTCTTC
TRBJ2-2	.	TRBV20-1	few	CSARAGWTGELFF	TGCAGTGCTAGGGCGGGGTGGACCGGGGAGCTGTTTTTT
TRBJ1-1	.	TRBV20-1	many	CSARAEGGVTEAFF	TGCAGTGCTAGAGCGGAGGGGGGCGTCACTGAAGCTTTCTTT
TRBJ2-2	TRBD2	TRBV9	.	CASSGLGGGTGELFF	TGTGCCAGCAGCGGCCTGGGCGGGGGAACCGGGGAGCTGTTTTTT
TRBJ1-5	.	TRBV4-1	.	CASSQQRPGSQQPQHF	TGCGCCAGCAGCCAACAGAGGCCGGGATCGCAGCAGCCCCAGCATTTT
TRBJ2-3	.	TRBV20-1	many	CSARSGAPTDTQYF	TGCAGTGCTAGGTCAGGGGCCCCCACAGATACGCAGTATTTT
TRBJ2-1	.	TRBV20-1	many	CSARYVLVDNEQFF	TGCAGTGCTCGGTACGTTCTAGTGGACAATGAGCAGTTCTTC
TRBJ2-7	.	TRBV4-2	few	CASSQVGQVEQYF	TGTGCCAGCAGCCAAGTTGGGCAGGTCGAGCAGTACTTC
TRBJ2-1	.	TRBV12-3/TRBV12-4	.	CASSPRDGTYNEQFF	TGTGCCAGCAGCCCCCGGGACGGTACCTACAATGAGCAGTTCTTC
TRBJ1-1	.	TRBV6-1	.	CASSDYMGYTEAFF	TGTGCCAGCAGTGATTACATGGGTTACACTGAAGCTTTCTTT
TRBJ1-1	TRBD1	TRBV12-3/TRBV12-4	many	CASSLLGQGVPEAFF	TGTGCCAGCAGTTTACTGGGACAGGGCGTCCCTGAAGCTTTCTTT
TRBJ2-3	TRBD2	TRBV6-4	.	CASSALPSLAGGPDTQYF	TGTGCCAGCAGTGCCCTCCCGAGTCTAGCGGGAGGGCCAGATACGCAGTATTTT
TRBJ2-7	.	TRBV6-5	.	CASSYSFRIDEQYF	TGTGCCAGCAGTTACTCTTTCAGGATCGACGAGCAGTACTTC
TRBJ2-3	TRBD2	TRBV29-1	many	CSVRTSGRSSDTQYF	TGCAGCGTGCGGACTAGCGGGAGGAGCTCAGATACGCAGTATTTT
TRBJ1-1	.	TRBV20-1	many	CSALGLNTEAFF	TGCAGTGCCCTAGGATTGAACACTGAAGCTTTCTTT
TRBJ1-4	TRBD1	TRBV20-1	.	CSAGQGSNEKLFF	TGCAGTGCGGGACAGGGTAGCAATGAAAAACTGTTTTTT
TRBJ2-7	TRBD2	TRBV7-2	few	CASSLRSSGAYEQYF	TGTGCCAGCAGCTTAAGGTCTAGCGGGGCCTACGAGCAGTACTTC
TRBJ2-5	TRBD2	TRBV2	.	CASRSSGGGETQYF	TGTGCCAGCAGGTCTAGCGGGGGAGGCGAGACCCAGTACTTC
TRBJ2-2	TRBD2	TRBV5-1	few	CASSAPSGSYTGELFF	TGCGCCAGCTCAGCCCCCAGCGGGAGCTACACCGGGGAGCTGTTTTTT
TRBJ2-1	.	TRBV6-1	few	CASSDGLSLNEQFF	TGTGCCAGCAGTGACGGACTGAGCCTCAACGAGCAGTTCTTC
TRBJ2-2	.	TRBV9	.	CASSRGGSGELFF	TGTGCCAGCAGCCGAGGGGGATCCGGGGAGCTGTTTTTT
TRBJ2-6	.	TRBV5-1	few	CASSLTTGPGWGANVLTF	TGCGCCAGCAGCTTAACCACCGGGCCTGGCTGGGGGGCCAACGTCCTGACTTTC
TRBJ1-2	.	TRBV5-5	.	CASSLGGDLDYGYTF	TGTGCCAGCAGCTTAGGGGGAGATCTGGACTATGGCTACACCTTC
TRBJ2-5	TRBD1	TRBV6-2/TRBV6-3	few	CASSASGTGEKTQYF	TGTGCCAGCAGTGCTTCCGGGACAGGGGAAAAGACCCAGTACTTC
TRBJ2-2	.	TRBV11-2	many	CASSLAGGPNTGELFF	TGTGCCAGCAGCTTAGCCGGCGGGCCGAACACCGGGGAGCTGTTTTTT
TRBJ1-1	.	TRBV18	.	CASSPQGSDTEAFF	TGTGCCAGCTCACCTCAGGGTTCTGACACTGAAGCTTTCTTT
TRBJ2-7	.	TRBV3-1	.	CASSGTTAYEQYF	TGTGCCAGCAGCGGGACAACAGCCTACGAGCAGTACTTC
TRBJ1-6	.	TRBV20-1	many	CSATDRAFYSPLHF	TGCAGTGCTACCGACCGGGCATTCTATTCACCCCTCCACTTT
TRBJ2-3	.	TRBV20-1	.	CSALDYTRGTDTQYF	TGCAGTGCTCTTGACTATACCCGGGGCACAGATACGCAGTATTTT
TRBJ2-1	TRBD1	TRBV10-3	.	CAIKSIDRGFGEQFF	TGTGCCATCAAGTCCATTGACAGGGGCTTTGGTGAGCAGTTCTTC
TRBJ2-3	TRBD2	TRBV9	.	CASSAPPSGSTDTQYF	TGTGCCAGCAGCGCCCCGCCTAGCGGGAGCACAGATACGCAGTATTTT
TRBJ1-2	.	TRBV29-1	many	CSVTGNYGYTF	TGCAGCGTCACAGGGAACTATGGCTACACCTTC
TRBJ1-4	.	TRBV5-1	.	CASSLTGQLATNEKLFF	TGCGCCAGCAGCTTGACCGGACAGCTCGCAACTAATGAAAAACTGTTTTTT